The 15 T cell receptor beta chains given below trace back to one sample, sequenced in a study of blood T cell repertoires in COVID-19. Sequenced by immunoSEQ multiplex PCR; TCRdb stores in-frame clones only, minus some. The sample has a few hundred thousand clones, about four fifths seen once; the top ten hold around 2%. Material for sequencing was peripheral blood. All receptors derive from a man between 25 and 39 years old who had recovered from COVID-19.

The V call is TRBV7-7, the J call TRBJ2-1; D may be TRBD1 (5 bases). V lost 5 bases, J lost 7 bases, and 12 bases lay in between. The CDR3 spans 13 residues. The germline V gene has CDR1 SSHAT and CDR2 FNYEAQ (reference sequence). The CDR3 DNA reads TGTGCCAGCAGCGCCGACAGAGCTAATGAGCAGTTCTTC. Its translation: CASSADRANEQFF.

The chain links TRBV7-8 to TRBJ2-5; 10 bases agree with TRBD2. V gave up 4 bases and J gave up 2 bases; unmatched junction bases: 7. The CDR3 loop spans 16 amino acids. Germline V gives CDR1 SGHVS, CDR2 FQNEAQ. The CDR3 sequence: CASSSTLAGRQETQYF. CDR3 bases: TGTGCCAGCAGCTCAACACTAGCGGGGCGACAAGAGACCCAGTACTTC.

This clone appeared a few times. The gene calls are TRBV25-1 and TRBJ2-1, with D possibly matching TRBD1 (5 bases). V gave up 8 bases and J gave up 5 bases, with 19 bases separating them. The CDR3 totals 15 residues. Germline V gives CDR1 MGHDK, CDR2 SYGVNS. CDR3 amino acids: CASGERGSPDNEQFF. In DNA form, the CDR3 reads TGTGCCAGCGGCGAAAGGGGCTCCCCGGACAATGAGCAGTTCTTC.

This chain uses TRBV7-2 with TRBJ2-1, with 9 bases identical to TRBD1. Trimming cost V 5 bases and J 2 bases; bases outside gene matches: 4. Germline CDR1 reads SGHTA; CDR2 reads FQGNSA. The CDR3 has 15 amino acids. The CDR3 here is CASSPRDRAYNEQFF. CDR3 nucleotides: TGTGCCAGCAGCCCCCGGGACAGGGCCTACAATGAGCAGTTCTTC.

This clone has just a few counts. The V gene is TRBV28, the J gene TRBJ2-7; 7 nucleotides agree with TRBD1. From germline, CDR1 is MDHEN and CDR2 SYDVKM. CDR3 length: 14 amino acids. V lost 5 bases and J lost 5; bases outside the gene matches: 9. CDR3 nucleotide sequence: TGTGCCAGCAGTCTGGAGACAGGGACCCACGAGCAGTACGTC. It specifies CASSLETGTHEQYV.

The chain uses TRBV12-5 and TRBJ2-2, with 8 nucleotides matching TRBD1. Germline assignment: CDR1 LGHNT and CDR2 FRNRAP. V was pared by 0 bases and J by 0 bases, with 3 bases of the junction left unmatched. The CDR3 extends over 17 amino acids. The CDR3 sequence is CASGLVPGQANTGELFF. The DNA of the CDR3 is TGTGCTAGTGGTTTGGTCCCGGGACAGGCGAACACCGGGGAGCTGTTTTTT.

This clone was detected only once. A much larger clone lies a single base off, so this may be a read error. This sample also contains other DNA sequences that code for the same CDR3. This chain joins TRBV2 and TRBJ2-7, with 7 positions matching TRBD2. This CDR3 has 14 amino acids. CDR1 is SNHLY, CDR2 FYNNEI, per germline. CDR3 amino acids: CASLGGTKSYEQYF. The CDR3 region has the DNA TGTGCCAGCTTGGGGGGGACGAAGAGCTACGAGCAGTATTTC.

The chain has TRBV10-3 and TRBJ2-7; 7 bases are a match to TRBD2. Unmatched junction bases numbered 12, after V lost 11 bases and J lost 2 bases. From germline, CDR1 is ENHRY and CDR2 SYGVKD. The CDR3 runs to 14 residues. The CDR3 coding sequence is TGTGCCGTCTCTACGGGGGGAGGGGCCTACGAGCAGTACTTC. Protein product: CAVSTGGGAYEQYF.

This clone was seen a few times. Here the CDR3 reads CATSDFRGGGAKNEQFF. Here the CDR3 DNA reads TGTGCCACCAGTGATTTTCGCGGCGGGGGGGCAAAGAATGAGCAGTTCTTC. The chain combines TRBV24-1 with TRBJ2-1, with TRBD2 identical over 9 bases. V shed 1 base and J 7 bases; nucleotides not matched to a gene: 10. This CDR3 is 17 amino acids long. CDR1 KGHDR and CDR2 SFDVKD come from the germline V gene.

The chain joins TRBV27 to TRBJ2-2; 9 bases align to TRBD2. V shed 6 bases, J shed 5 bases, and the junction held 16 bases outside the gene matches. Germline-derived CDR1 and CDR2 are MNHEY and SMNVEV (reference sequence). This CDR3 spans 18 amino acids. The CDR3 bases are TGTGCCAGCAGAAAAATCGGGCTAGCGGGGAGTGGGACCGGGGAGCTGTTTTTT. Its protein is CASRKIGLAGSGTGELFF.

This clone was observed once. This rearrangement joins TRBV14 to TRBJ2-7; tentatively, D is TRBD1 (6 bases). Trimming stripped 3 bases from V and 3 bases from J, with 15 bases between. The germline V gene has CDR1 SGHDN and CDR2 FVKESK. This CDR3 region has 15 residues. The CDR3 region is CASSQDRDTYYEQYF. DNA of the CDR3: TGTGCCAGCAGCCAGGACCGGGACACCTACTACGAGCAGTACTTC.

The V call is TRBV7-6, the J call TRBJ2-1; D unclear. CDR3 length: 16 residues. Trimming took 5 bases from V and 0 from J, leaving 14 bases between them. The germline CDR1 and CDR2 sequences are SGHVS and FNYEAQ. The DNA for the CDR3 is TGTGCCAGCAGCCGCTCAAGACTTAACTCCTACAATGAGCAGTTCTTC. Its translation is CASSRSRLNSYNEQFF.

This chain links TRBV5-6 with TRBJ1-1; unclear D gene. Germline CDR1 and CDR2: SGHDT and YYEEEE. V shed 5 bases and J shed 7 bases, with 21 bases lying between them. The CDR3 covers 15 residues. CDR3 sequence (DNA): TGTGCCAGCAGACAGAACCCGACGGGGTTGGATGAAGCTTTCTTT. Protein: CASRQNPTGLDEAFF.

The chain couples TRBV5-4 to TRBJ2-1; D is undetermined. The germline CDR1 and CDR2 sequences are SGHNT and YYREEE (reference sequence). This CDR3 spans 15 amino acids. V was clipped by 4 bases and J by 5 bases, with 16 bases between them. The CDR3 sequence is CASSLTLVKDNEQFF. CDR3 sequence (DNA): TGTGCCAGCAGCCTGACACTGGTAAAGGACAATGAGCAGTTCTTC.

The rearrangement links TRBV6-5 to TRBJ1-5; 8 bases map to TRBD1. The CDR3 runs to 15 residues. Germline V CDR1 and CDR2: MNHEY, SVGAGI. V was clipped by 6 bases and J by 0 bases; unmatched bases: 4. DNA for the CDR3: TGTGCCAGCAGACAGGGGGGATATAGCAATCAGCCCCAGCATTTT. It specifies CASRQGGYSNQPQHF.